In its sample, the clone carrying this TCR beta chain was seen a few times. Its specificity is unknown. The study reverse transcribed the entire isolated RNA, so it sequenced expressed TCRB transcripts. Some clones are missing from TCRdb's copy, which holds only in-frame ones; the method was immunoSEQ multiplex PCR. The table includes roughly 700,000 clones, about an eighth detected once. These data are taken from a study of beta chain features in type 1 diabetes. This CDR3 is built from 13 residues. Germline V gives CDR1 GTSNPN, CDR2 SVGIG (reference sequence). V gave up 2 bases and J gave up 2 bases, with 10 bases separating them. General study points: All four CD4+ subsets from Type 1 diabetes patients carried moderately but significantly shorter TCRB CDR3s. Patients' naive, central memory and Treg TCRB repertoires seemed closer to one another than those of healthy donors.

This receptor was identified in a man between 18 and 35 years old with type 1 diabetes. The sample comprised naive CD4+ T cells from blood. This sequence joins TRBV30 and TRBJ2-7; D ambiguous. The CDR3 loop is CAWSRTVTYEQYF. The CDR3 region has the DNA TGTGCCTGGAGTAGGACCGTCACCTACGAGCAGTACTTC.